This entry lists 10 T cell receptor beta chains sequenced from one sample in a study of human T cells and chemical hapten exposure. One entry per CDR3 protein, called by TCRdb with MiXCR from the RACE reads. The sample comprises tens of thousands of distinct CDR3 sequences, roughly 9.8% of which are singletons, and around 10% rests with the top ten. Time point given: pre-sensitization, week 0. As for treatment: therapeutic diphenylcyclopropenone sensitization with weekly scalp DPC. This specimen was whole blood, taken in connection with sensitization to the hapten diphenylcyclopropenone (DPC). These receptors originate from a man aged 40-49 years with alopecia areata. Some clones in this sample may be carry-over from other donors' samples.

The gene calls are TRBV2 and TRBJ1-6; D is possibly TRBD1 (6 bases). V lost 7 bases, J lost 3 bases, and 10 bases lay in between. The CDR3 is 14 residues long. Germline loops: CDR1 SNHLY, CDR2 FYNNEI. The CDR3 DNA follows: TGTGCCAGCATTAGACAGGACTATAATTCACCCCTCCACTTT. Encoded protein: CASIRQDYNSPLHF.

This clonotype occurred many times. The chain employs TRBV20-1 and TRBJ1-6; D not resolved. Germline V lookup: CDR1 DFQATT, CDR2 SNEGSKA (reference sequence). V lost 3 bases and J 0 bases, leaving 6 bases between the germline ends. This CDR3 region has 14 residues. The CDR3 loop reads CSASGSSYNSPLHF. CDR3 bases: TGCAGTGCTAGCGGCAGCTCCTATAATTCACCCCTCCACTTT.

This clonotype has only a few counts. The CDR3 region has the DNA TGTGCCAGCAGTCCACCCAGGGATTCCTACAATGAGCAGTTCTTC. Translating gives CASSPPRDSYNEQFF. This chain uses TRBV28 with TRBJ2-1, with TRBD1 as a possible D gene (5 bases). In germline, CDR1 is MDHEN, CDR2 SYDVKM. V lost 5 bases to trimming and J lost 1 base, with 12 bases between them. The CDR3 has 15 amino acids.

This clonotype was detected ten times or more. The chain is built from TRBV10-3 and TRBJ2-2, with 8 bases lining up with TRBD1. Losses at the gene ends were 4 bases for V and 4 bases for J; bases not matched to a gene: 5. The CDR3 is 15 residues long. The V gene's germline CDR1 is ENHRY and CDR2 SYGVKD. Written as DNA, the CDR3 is TGTGCCATCAGTGGACAGGGGATGGCCACCGGGGAGCTGTTTTTT. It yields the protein CAISGQGMATGELFF.

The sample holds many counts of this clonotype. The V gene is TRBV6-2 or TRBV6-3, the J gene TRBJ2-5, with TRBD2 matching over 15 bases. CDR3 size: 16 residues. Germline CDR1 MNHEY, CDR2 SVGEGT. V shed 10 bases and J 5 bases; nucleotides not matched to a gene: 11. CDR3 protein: CATQGLAGGEVETQYF. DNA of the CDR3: TGTGCCACCCAAGGACTAGCGGGAGGGGAGGTGGAGACCCAGTACTTC.

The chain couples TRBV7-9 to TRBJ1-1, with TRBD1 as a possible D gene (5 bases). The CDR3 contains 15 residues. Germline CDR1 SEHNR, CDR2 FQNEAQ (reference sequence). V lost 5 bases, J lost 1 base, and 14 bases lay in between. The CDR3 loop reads CASSIRDGQNTEAFF. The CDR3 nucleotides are TGTGCCAGCAGCATTCGGGACGGCCAGAACACTGAAGCTTTCTTT.

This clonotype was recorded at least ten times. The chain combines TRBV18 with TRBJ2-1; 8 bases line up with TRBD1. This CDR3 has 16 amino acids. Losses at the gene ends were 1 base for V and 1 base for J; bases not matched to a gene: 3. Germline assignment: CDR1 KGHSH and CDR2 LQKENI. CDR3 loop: CASSPRTGLSYNEQFF. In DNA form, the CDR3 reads TGTGCCAGCTCACCACGGACAGGGCTTTCCTACAATGAGCAGTTCTTC.

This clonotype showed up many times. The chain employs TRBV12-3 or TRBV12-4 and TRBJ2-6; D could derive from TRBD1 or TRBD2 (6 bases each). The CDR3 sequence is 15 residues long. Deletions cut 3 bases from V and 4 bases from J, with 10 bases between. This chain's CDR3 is CASSFGGQGANVLTF. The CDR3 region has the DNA TGTGCCAGCAGTTTCGGGGGACAAGGGGCCAACGTCCTGACTTTC.

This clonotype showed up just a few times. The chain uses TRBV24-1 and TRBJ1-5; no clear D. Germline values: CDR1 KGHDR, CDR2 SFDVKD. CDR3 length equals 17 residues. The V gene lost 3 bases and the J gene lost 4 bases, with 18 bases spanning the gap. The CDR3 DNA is TGTGCCACCAGTGATCCAGGAAGCGGGGTCCCGAATCAGCCCCAGCATTTT. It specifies CATSDPGSGVPNQPQHF.

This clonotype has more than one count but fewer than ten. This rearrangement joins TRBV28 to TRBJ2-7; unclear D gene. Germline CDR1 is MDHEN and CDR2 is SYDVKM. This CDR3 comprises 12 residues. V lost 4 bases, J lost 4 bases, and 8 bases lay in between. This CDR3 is CASSSRPYEQYF. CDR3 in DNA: TGTGCCAGCAGTTCCCGACCTTACGAGCAGTACTTC.